This is a list of T cell receptor beta chains from one sample in a study of metastatic and nonmetastatic thyroid tumors. From the PCR reads, TCRdb re-called clones with MiXCR. The profile covers about 22,000 clones, with around 40% appearing a single time and roughly 20% taken by the ten largest. Sample: blood. Receptors were obtained from a male donor with papillary thyroid cancer or a benign thyroid nodule (not recorded which). Some clones in this sample may be carry-over from other donors' samples. The CDR3 runs from the conserved cysteine through the conserved F or W. The order of the fields is clone size, J gene, V gene, D gene, CDR3 protein, CDR3 DNA. D genes are given only for firm matches. Some rows mark clone size as missing; the rest say once, few, many or name a class of expanded clone.

medium-sized TRBJ2-3 TRBV11-2 NA CASSLLRDDTDTQYF TGTGCCAGCAGCTTACTCCGGGACGACACAGATACGCAGTATTTT
NA TRBJ2-7 TRBV2 NA CASTTSAAGTYEQYF TGTGCCAGCACCACATCGGCAGCCGGCACCTACGAGCAGTACTTC
NA TRBJ2-5 TRBV3-1 TRBD1 CASRPQGEPGTQYF TGTGCCAGCAGACCACAGGGGGAGCCTGGGACCCAGTACTTC
NA TRBJ2-7 TRBV20-1 TRBD1 CSARDRDRVGWPSYEQYF TGCAGTGCTAGAGACCGGGACAGGGTTGGATGGCCCTCCTACGAGCAGTACTTC
many TRBJ2-7 TRBV20-1 NA CSAPQGFGYEQYF TGCAGTGCTCCTCAGGGTTTTGGTTACGAGCAGTACTTC
many TRBJ2-1 TRBV3-1 NA CASRRDNEQFF TGTGCCAGCAGACGAGACAATGAGCAGTTCTTC
many TRBJ1-1 TRBV28 NA CASSLSRNTEAFF TGTGCCAGCAGTTTATCGCGGAACACTGAAGCTTTCTTT
NA TRBJ1-2 TRBV30 TRBD1 CAWSGGTGYGYTF TGTGCCTGGAGTGGTGGGACAGGGTATGGCTACACCTTC
NA TRBJ2-1 TRBV20-1 TRBD2 CSAVAGIYNEQFF TGCAGTGCGGTAGCGGGGATATACAATGAGCAGTTCTTC
NA TRBJ1-1 TRBV11-2 NA CASSFYRDEAFF TGTGCCAGCAGCTTCTACAGGGACGAAGCTTTCTTT
NA TRBJ2-2 TRBV11-2 TRBD1 CASSLKTGGFAGQLFF TGTGCCAGCAGCTTAAAGACAGGGGGTTTCGCCGGGCAGCTGTTTTTT
NA TRBJ1-1 TRBV7-2 TRBD1 CASSERQGMNTEAFF TGTGCCAGCAGCGAACGACAGGGGATGAACACTGAAGCTTTCTTT
medium-sized TRBJ2-1 TRBV2 TRBD2 CASSERGLADNEQFF TGTGCCAGCAGTGAAAGGGGACTAGCAGACAATGAGCAGTTCTTC
NA TRBJ2-7 TRBV11-2 TRBD2 CASSRAGTSLYEQYF TGTGCCAGCAGCCGAGCCGGGACTAGTCTTTACGAGCAGTACTTC
medium-sized TRBJ1-1 TRBV5-1 NA CASSLAPGNTEAFF TGCGCCAGCAGCTTGGCTCCGGGGAACACTGAAGCTTTCTTT
few TRBJ1-2 TRBV6-5 NA CASSYSQRGSYGYTF TGTGCCAGCAGTTACTCGCAACGGGGGAGCTATGGCTACACCTTC
many TRBJ2-1 TRBV28 TRBD2 CASTPGSGSGNEQFF TGTGCCAGCACCCCGGGTAGCGGGAGCGGAAATGAGCAGTTCTTC
few TRBJ2-2 TRBV6-4 NA CASSDRDTGELFF TGTGCCAGCAGTGACAGGGACACCGGGGAGCTGTTTTTT
medium-sized TRBJ1-6 TRBV6-1 TRBD1 CASSYQGADSPLHF TGTGCCAGCAGTTATCAGGGGGCTGATTCACCCCTCCACTTT
NA TRBJ2-1 TRBV4-2 TRBD2 CASPRTSGRVMGNEQFF TGTGCCAGCCCTAGGACTAGCGGGAGGGTCATGGGCAATGAGCAGTTCTTC
many TRBJ2-1 TRBV6-5 NA CASSLSANPPYNEQFF TGTGCCAGCAGTTTATCAGCCAATCCCCCCTACAATGAGCAGTTCTTC
NA TRBJ2-5 TRBV6-2/TRBV6-3 NA CASSYSRGKETQYF TGTGCCAGCAGTTACTCGAGGGGGAAAGAGACCCAGTACTTC
medium-sized TRBJ2-7 TRBV6-2/TRBV6-3 TRBD1 CASSYIGQGTYEQYF TGTGCCAGCAGTTACATCGGACAGGGGACCTACGAGCAGTACTTC
once TRBJ2-7 TRBV3-1 TRBD2 CASSQAWREGLHEQYF TGTGCCAGCAGCCAAGCTTGGCGGGAGGGCCTGCACGAGCAGTACTTC
NA TRBJ2-5 TRBV30 NA CAWSVGETQYF TGTGCCTGGAGTGTCGGGGAGACCCAGTACTTC
NA TRBJ1-2 TRBV5-1 NA CASSFSGVNYGYTF TGCGCCAGCAGCTTCTCAGGGGTCAACTATGGCTACACCTTC